This T cell receptor beta chain was observed in a study of blood T cell repertoires in COVID-19. The wider study: Acute and convalescent COVID-19 specimens originated in the United States, Italy and Spain. From T cells, B-cell-depleted T cells, or PBMCs came the material, which was cDNA or gDNA.

Germline V gene data show CDR1 as SGHRS and CDR2 as YFSETQ. V gave up 3 bases and J gave up 4 bases; unmatched junction bases: 9. The CDR3 is 15 amino acids. Original handling: Estimation of nucleated cell counts was performed using reference gene primer amplification. Assay: immunoSEQ multiplex PCR; the TCRdb copy retains only in-frame clones and omits some. Clone size and the V and J calls come from that table; the DNA yielded D and trimming. The data show 200,000 or so clones, over 70% seen once. This rearrangement joins TRBV5-1 to TRBJ2-5; TRBD1 matches 7 bases. Sequenced sample: peripheral blood. The TCR sequence derives from a man aged 55 to 70 with active or convalescent COVID-19. The CDR3 DNA is TGCGCCAGCAGCTCGGGACAGAGCCTAGGAGAGACCCAGTACTTC. Protein product: CASSSGQSLGETQYF.